The TCR beta chain described here comes from a study of metastatic and nonmetastatic thyroid tumors. The entire patient cohort was treatment-naive prior to thyroid surgery. From germline, CDR1 is MNHEY and CDR2 SVGEGT. The CDR3 consists of 14 residues. V lost 0 bases and J 9 bases, leaving 12 bases between the germline ends. TCRdb re-clonotyped the PCR reads via MiXCR. The sample lists about 6,600 clones; roughly 35% were seen once. The rearrangement joins TRBV6-2 or TRBV6-3 to TRBJ2-1, with D possibly TRBD2 on 5 matching bases. The clonotype comes from a female donor with papillary thyroid cancer or a benign thyroid nodule (not recorded which). Some clones in this sample may be carry-over from other donors' samples. The sequencing input was adjacent normal tissue. CDR3 in amino acids: CASSYSPGWGEQFF. The CDR3 coding sequence is TGTGCCAGCAGTTACTCCCCGGGGTGGGGTGAGCAGTTCTTC.